Below, 15 T cell receptor beta chains from the same sample are listed, as sequenced in a study of breast tumors, draining lymph nodes, adjacent tissues. TCRdb reprocessed the multiplex PCR reads via MiXCR and lists one record per CDR3 protein. The sample holds tens of thousands of distinct CDR3 sequences, 50% to 75% seen once. Specimen: tumor-adjacent breast tissue. The receptors were sampled from a female donor with breast cancer. Some clones in this sample may be carry-over from other donors' samples.

The V and J genes are TRBV10-3 and TRBJ1-3, with a tentative D call TRBD1 (5 bases). The CDR3 has 13 amino acids. V was pared by 9 bases and J by 1 base, with 10 bases between. In germline, CDR1 is ENHRY, CDR2 SYGVKD. In DNA form, the CDR3 reads TGTGCCATACAGGCGGGATCTGGAAACACCATATATTTT. It translates to CAIQAGSGNTIYF.

The chain joins TRBV9 to TRBJ1-2, with TRBD1 as a possible D gene (6 bases). The CDR3 totals 13 residues. The germline CDR1 and CDR2 sequences are SGDLS and YYNGEE. Trimming shortened V by 6 bases and J by 8 bases, and 17 bases separated the two germline ends. CDR3 sequence (DNA): TGTGCCAGCAACTACATGGAGGGGGGGGGCTACACCTTC. It is translated as CASNYMEGGGYTF.

The chain has TRBV11-2 and TRBJ2-1, with 8 bases lining up with TRBD2. V trimming: 1 base; J trimming: 5 bases; junction bases outside the gene matches: 4. CDR3 length: 15 amino acids. Looked up from germline, CDR1 is SGHAT and CDR2 is FQNNGV. The CDR3 loop is CASSLVSGTNNEQFF. CDR3 nucleotides: TGTGCCAGCAGCTTAGTTAGCGGGACGAACAATGAGCAGTTCTTC.

This clonotype was found many times. A much more abundant neighbour one base away suggests this may be a read error. This chain uses TRBV7-2 with TRBJ2-5; 12 bases line up with TRBD2. Per germline, CDR1 SGHTA and CDR2 FQGNSA. This CDR3 contains 15 residues. This CDR3 reads CASSSGLAGQETQHF. The CDR3 DNA reads TGTGCCAGCAGCTCGGGACTAGCGGGTCAAGAGACCCAGCACTTC.

The chain combines TRBV19 with TRBJ1-3; D ambiguous. The germline CDR1 and CDR2 sequences are LNHDA and SQIVND (reference sequence). Trimming pared 1 base from V and 1 base from J, leaving 14 bases between. This CDR3 spans 17 amino acids. The CDR3 nucleotides are TGTGCCAGTAGTATAGTAACGGCAGGCCGGTCTGGAAACACCATATATTTT. Protein sequence: CASSIVTAGRSGNTIYF.

This clonotype occurred many times. The chain couples TRBV5-1 to TRBJ2-5; D might be TRBD2 (6 bases). This CDR3 has 18 residues. Trimming took 3 bases from V and 4 from J, leaving 25 bases between them. Germline V gene sequence: CDR1 SGHRS, CDR2 YFSETQ. CDR3 in DNA: TGCGCCAGCAGCTCTTTTGGGGTTCGGGGGAGCGGCGGAGAGACCCAGTACTTC. Translating it yields CASSSFGVRGSGGETQYF.

This clonotype showed up many times. The CDR3 DNA sequence: TGTGCCAGCAGCTTCGGGGTAGCGGGCGCCGGGGAGCTGTTTTTT. This gives the protein CASSFGVAGAGELFF. This chain joins TRBV7-6 and TRBJ2-2; TRBD2 agrees at 7 bases. Germline V lookup: CDR1 SGHVS, CDR2 FNYEAQ. This CDR3 comprises 15 residues. The ends lost 3 bases at V and 6 bases at J; junction bases unmatched: 7.

This chain joins TRBV15 and TRBJ2-3, with 9 bases fitting TRBD1. This CDR3 spans 16 amino acids. Germline CDR1 is LNHNV and CDR2 is YYDKDF (reference sequence). After removal of 5 bases from V and 1 base from J, the junction contained 7 bases not matched to a gene. For the CDR3, the DNA is TGTGCCACCAGCGACTTTCGGGACAGGGGCACAGATACGCAGTATTTT. It translates to CATSDFRDRGTDTQYF.

Relative to its sample, this clonotype is medium-sized. J is TRBJ1-6 and V is TRBV20-1, with 8 bases fitting TRBD1. Per the germline V gene, CDR1 is DFQATT and CDR2 is SNEGSKA (reference sequence). Trimming removed 0 bases from V and 4 bases from J; junction bases left unmatched: 5. The CDR3 runs 16 residues. The CDR3 sequence is CSARDSGGYYNSPLHF. As DNA, the CDR3 is TGCAGTGCTAGAGATTCAGGGGGCTATTATAATTCACCCCTCCACTTT.

This chain's CDR3 is CASSAGDLYEQYF. In nucleotides, the CDR3 is TGTGCCAGTAGTGCGGGGGACCTCTACGAGCAGTACTTC. The gene calls are TRBV19 and TRBJ2-7; 7 bases fit TRBD2. V lost 5 bases to trimming and J lost 3 bases; unmatched junction nucleotides: 4. Germline CDR1 and CDR2: LNHDA and SQIVND (reference sequence). This CDR3 region has 13 residues.

This chain links TRBV7-9 with TRBJ2-5; 11 bases agree with TRBD2. This CDR3 has 15 amino acids. CDR1 SEHNR and CDR2 FQNEAQ come from the germline V gene (reference sequence). V gave up 4 bases and J gave up 5 bases; unmatched junction bases: 6. The CDR3, as DNA: TGTGCCAGCAGCTACATAGCGGGGGGGGGTGAGACCCAGTACTTC. It codes for CASSYIAGGGETQYF. Full variable domain (outside the CDR3, taken from reference TRBV7-9 and TRBJ2-5): DTGVSQNPRHKITKRGQNVTFRCDPISEHNRLYWYRQTLGQGPEFLTYFQNEAQLEKSRLLSDRFSAERPKGSFSTLEIQRTEQGDSAMYLCASSYIAGGGETQYFGPGTRLLVL.

V and J are TRBV7-2 and TRBJ2-1; a weak D match, TRBD2 (5 bases). V was pared by 3 bases and J by 8 bases, with 11 bases between. The CDR3 is made up of 13 amino acids. The germline V gene has CDR1 SGHTA and CDR2 FQGNSA. CDR3 in DNA: TGTGCCAGCAGCTTTGGGGAGAACGATGAGCAGTTCTTC. It yields the protein CASSFGENDEQFF.

Many counts were recorded for this clonotype. It may be a read error: a sequence one base away is much more abundant. The rearrangement joins TRBV7-3 to TRBJ2-3, with 7 bases lining up with TRBD2. Trimming cost V 5 bases and J 7 bases; bases outside gene matches: 21. CDR1 and CDR2 from the germline V gene are SGHTA and FQGTGA. The CDR3 sequence is 18 residues long. The CDR3 is CASSVRHLAGEHPHTQYF. The CDR3, as DNA: TGTGCCAGCAGCGTCCGTCATTTGGCGGGAGAGCATCCACATACGCAGTATTTT. The whole variable domain, filled in from reference TRBV7-3 and TRBJ2-3, reads GAGVSQTPSNKVTEKGKYVELRCDPISGHTALYWYRQSLGQGPEFLIYFQGTGAADDSGLPNDRFFAVRPEGSVSTLKIQRTERGDSAVYLCASSVRHLAGEHPHTQYFGPGTRLTVL.

Note on this clonotype: Since a much larger clone is just one base distant, this may be a read error. The rearrangement joins TRBV6-5 to TRBJ1-1, with D uncertain. The CDR3 is 14 residues long. Germline V lookup: CDR1 MNHEY, CDR2 SVGAGI. V lost 2 bases to trimming and J lost 0 bases, with 7 bases between them. CDR3: CASSYESLNTEAFF. Here the CDR3 DNA reads TGTGCCAGCAGTTACGAGTCATTGAACACTGAAGCTTTCTTT.

This clonotype was seen many times. This chain links TRBV19 with TRBJ2-5; D unresolved. Per the germline V gene, CDR1 is LNHDA and CDR2 is SQIVND (reference sequence). CDR3 length equals 14 residues. Trimming shortened V by 4 bases and J by 1 base, and 10 bases separated the two germline ends. CDR3 DNA sequence: TGTGCCAGTAGTAGGGGATCCATCCAAGAGACCCAGTACTTC. Its protein product is CASSRGSIQETQYF.